The T cell receptor (beta chain) under discussion was sequenced for a study of T cell repertoires in cytomegalovirus infection. Using its own MiXCR run on the reads, TCRdb lists one record per CDR3 protein. The sample has fewer than 250,000 distinct CDR3 sequences; roughly an eighth are singletons. The table lists this clonotype with a few counts. Source material: PBMCs. This clonotype was sampled from a human donor in good health (CMV status not recorded). Some clones in this sample may be carry-over from other donors' samples.

CDR3 nucleotides: TGCAGTGCTTACCGACTACCCGGCACAGATACGCAGTATTTT. Amino acids: CSAYRLPGTDTQYF. V gene TRBV20-1 combines with J gene TRBJ2-3, with D possibly being TRBD2 (5 bases). Trimming left V 5 bases short and J 1 base short, with 13 bases between. The germline V gene has CDR1 DFQATT and CDR2 SNEGSKA (reference sequence). This CDR3 is built from 14 residues.